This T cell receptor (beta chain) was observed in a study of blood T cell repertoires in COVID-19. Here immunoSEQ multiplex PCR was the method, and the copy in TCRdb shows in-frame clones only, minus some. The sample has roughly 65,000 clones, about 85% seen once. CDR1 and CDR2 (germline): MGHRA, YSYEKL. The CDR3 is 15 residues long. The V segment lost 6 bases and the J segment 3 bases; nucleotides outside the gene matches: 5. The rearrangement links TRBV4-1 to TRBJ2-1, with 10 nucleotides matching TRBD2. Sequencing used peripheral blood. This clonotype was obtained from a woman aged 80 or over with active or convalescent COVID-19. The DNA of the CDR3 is TGCGCCAGCAGTCAACTAGCGGGGAACTACAATGAGCAGTTCTTC. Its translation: CASSQLAGNYNEQFF.